These 7 T cell receptor beta chains came from one sample sequenced in a study of blood T cells in healthy people across ages. PCR was performed a second time for roughly 7 to 12 cycles using a sample-barcoded 5' primer and a J-beta primer mix. TCRdb re-called the 5' RACE reads with MiXCR, one entry per CDR3 protein. The sample contains hundreds of thousands of distinct CDR3 sequences, 56% of which appear only once. Sequencing was carried out using blood. These receptors were obtained from a man aged 35 to 55 in good health.

CDR3 protein: CSVEVPASGAGGGLQETQYF. DNA of the CDR3: TGCAGCGTTGAAGTTCCTGCGTCAGGAGCGGGGGGTGGACTTCAAGAGACCCAGTACTTC. The J gene is TRBJ2-5, the V gene TRBV29-1; 9 bases are shared with TRBD2. V shed 1 base, J shed 2 bases, and the junction held 20 bases outside the gene matches. Per the germline V gene, CDR1 is SQVTM and CDR2 is ANQGSEA. CDR3 length: 20 residues.

The chain links TRBV11-2 to TRBJ2-3, with D hard to call. This CDR3 region has 12 residues. CDR1 and CDR2 (germline): SGHAT, FQNNGV. V lost 5 bases, J lost 7 bases, and 10 bases lay in between. The CDR3 loop is CASSPWTNTQYF. The CDR3 nucleotides are TGTGCCAGCAGCCCGTGGACCAATACGCAGTATTTT.

This clonotype was seen a few times. The V call is TRBV4-1, the J call TRBJ2-5; the D gene is possibly TRBD1 (5 bases). Deletions cut 2 bases from V and 5 bases from J, with 24 bases between. CDR3 length: 18 amino acids. Germline V gene lookup returns CDR1 MGHRA and CDR2 YSYEKL. CDR3 sequence (DNA): TGCGCCAGCAGCCAATCCCGGACACCCAACCCCCTCCTGGAGACCCAGTACTTC. Its protein is CASSQSRTPNPLLETQYF.

The genes are TRBV7-9 and TRBJ1-6; the D gene is possibly TRBD1 (6 bases). The V end was cut by 1 base, the J end by 7 bases, with 14 bases between. Germline V CDR1 and CDR2: SEHNR, FQNEAQ (reference sequence). This CDR3 contains 16 residues. The CDR3 sequence: CASSLGIGQGNSPLHF. CDR3 coding DNA: TGTGCCAGCAGCTTAGGTATCGGGCAGGGGAATTCACCCCTCCACTTT.

The rearrangement links TRBV28 to TRBJ2-1; D gene uncertain. The CDR3 runs 14 residues. Germline loops: CDR1 MDHEN, CDR2 SYDVKM. V lost 7 bases, J lost 4 bases, and 14 bases lay in between. In DNA, the CDR3 is TGTGCCAGCACGGAAGGCCGGAGTTACAATGAGCAGTTCTTC. It yields the protein CASTEGRSYNEQFF.

V is TRBV27 and J is TRBJ2-4; D is perhaps TRBD1 (6 bases). The end of the DNA fits TRBJ2-7 better, so the J call may be wrong. Germline V CDR1 and CDR2: MNHEY, SMNVEV (reference sequence). The CDR3 has 13 amino acids. CDR3 sequence (DNA): TGTGCCAGCGCCCCAGCAGGGGTGAACGAGCAGTACTTC. Amino acids: CASAPAGVNEQYF.

The CDR3 nucleotides read TGTGCCAGCAGCCCTCCGGGACAGTTCCGTGAGCAGTTCTTC. Translation: CASSPPGQFREQFF. V usage is TRBV11-1 and J usage is TRBJ2-1; 7 bases are a match to TRBD1. There are 14 residues in the CDR3. V shed 5 bases, J shed 9 bases, and the junction held 10 bases outside the gene matches. CDR1 SGHAT and CDR2 FQDESV come from the germline V gene (reference sequence).